The sequence of this TCR beta chain was determined in a study of cytomegalovirus exposure and HLA in healthy donors. Whole-study findings and limits: DRB1 had the most TCR associations and HLA-C the fewest, a later analysis found, with rates varying by HLA locus. After further analysis at a later stage, around 17,000 TCR beta sequences were associated with HLA alleles at 0.05 false discovery rate. Earlier analysis yielded a pattern in which most TCR beta V segments were productive about 90% or about 30% of the time.

As to this clone: The antigen is unknown.

The PCR ran on 60 Vbeta and 13 Jbeta primers. Assay: immunoSEQ multiplex PCR; the TCRdb copy retains only in-frame clones and omits some. This table has tens of thousands of clones, 50% to 70% appearing once. The germline V gene has CDR1 SGHTS and CDR2 YDEGEE. After removal of 4 bases from V and 2 bases from J, the junction contained 5 bases not matched to a gene. This CDR3 region has 15 residues. V gene TRBV5-8 combines with J gene TRBJ2-5, with TRBD1 matching 10 bases. Input material: PBMCs. This sequence was found in a human donor in good health. CDR3 in amino acids: CASSPGQGLQETQYF. CDR3 DNA: TGTGCCAGCAGCCCGGGACAGGGGCTGCAAGAGACCCAGTACTTC.